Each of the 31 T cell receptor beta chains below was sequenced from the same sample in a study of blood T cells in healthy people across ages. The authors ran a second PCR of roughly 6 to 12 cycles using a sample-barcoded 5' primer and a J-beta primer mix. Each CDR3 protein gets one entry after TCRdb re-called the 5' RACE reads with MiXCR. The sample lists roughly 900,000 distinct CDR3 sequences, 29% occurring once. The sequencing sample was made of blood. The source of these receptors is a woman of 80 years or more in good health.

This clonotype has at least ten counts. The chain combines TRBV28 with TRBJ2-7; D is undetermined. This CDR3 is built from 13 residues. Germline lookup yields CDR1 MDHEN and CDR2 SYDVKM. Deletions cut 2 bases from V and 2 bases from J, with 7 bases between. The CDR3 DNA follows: TGTGCCAGCAGTTTAGGCCGACCCTACGAGCAGTACTTC. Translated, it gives CASSLGRPYEQYF. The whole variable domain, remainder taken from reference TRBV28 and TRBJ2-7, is DVKVTQSSRYLVKRTGEKVFLECVQDMDHENMFWYRQDPGLGLRLIYFSYDVKMKEKGDIPEGYSVSREKKERFSLILESASTNQTSMYLCASSLGRPYEQYFGPGTRLTVT.

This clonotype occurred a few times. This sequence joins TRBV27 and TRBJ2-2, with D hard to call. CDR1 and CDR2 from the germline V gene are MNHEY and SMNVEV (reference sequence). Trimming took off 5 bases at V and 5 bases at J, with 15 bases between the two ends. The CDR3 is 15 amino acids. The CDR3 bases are TGTGCCAGCAGTAGGCCGGCCCTAGGGACCGGGGAGCTGTTTTTT. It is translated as CASSRPALGTGELFF.

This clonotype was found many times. As DNA, the CDR3 is TGCAGCGTTGCGGGGACATCCATAACCGTAACGGGCTACACCTTC. Protein sequence: CSVAGTSITVTGYTF. V usage is TRBV29-1 and J usage is TRBJ1-2; D possibly corresponds to TRBD1 (6 bases). Trimming pared 4 bases from V and 8 bases from J, leaving 23 bases between. In germline, CDR1 is SQVTM, CDR2 ANQGSEA. The CDR3 length is 15 residues.

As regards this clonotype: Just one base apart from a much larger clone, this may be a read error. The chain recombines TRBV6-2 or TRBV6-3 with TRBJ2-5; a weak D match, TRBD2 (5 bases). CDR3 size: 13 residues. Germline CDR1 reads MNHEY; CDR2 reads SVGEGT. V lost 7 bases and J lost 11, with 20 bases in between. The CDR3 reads CASTPGWAGEQYF. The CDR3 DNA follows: TGTGCCAGCACCCCGGGGTGGGCGGGTGAGCAGTACTTC.

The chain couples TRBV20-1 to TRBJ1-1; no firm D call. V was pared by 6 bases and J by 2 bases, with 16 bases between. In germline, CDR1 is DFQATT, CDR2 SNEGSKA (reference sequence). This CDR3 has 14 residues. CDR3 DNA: TGCAGTGCCTATGGGAGGACGAGCAACACTGAAGCTTTCTTT. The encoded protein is CSAYGRTSNTEAFF.

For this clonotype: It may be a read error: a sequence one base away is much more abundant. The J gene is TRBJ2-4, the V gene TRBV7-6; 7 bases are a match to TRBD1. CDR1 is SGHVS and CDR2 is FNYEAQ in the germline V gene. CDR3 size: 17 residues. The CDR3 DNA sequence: TGTGCCAGCAGCTCTACCAGGGGGTGGGGTCCCAAAAACATTCAGGACTTC. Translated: CASSSTRGWGPKNIQDF.

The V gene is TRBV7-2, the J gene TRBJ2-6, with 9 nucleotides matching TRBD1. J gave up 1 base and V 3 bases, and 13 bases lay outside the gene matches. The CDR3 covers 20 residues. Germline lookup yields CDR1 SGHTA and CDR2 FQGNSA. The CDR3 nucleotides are TGTGCCAGCAGCTTCTCACCGGGACAGGGCACTGAGTCTGGGGCCAACGTCCTGACTTTC. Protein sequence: CASSFSPGQGTESGANVLTF.

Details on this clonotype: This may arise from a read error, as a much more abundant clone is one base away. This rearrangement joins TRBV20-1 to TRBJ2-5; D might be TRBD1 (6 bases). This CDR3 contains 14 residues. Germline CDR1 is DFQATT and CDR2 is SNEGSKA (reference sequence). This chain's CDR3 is CSARVPGAQETQHF. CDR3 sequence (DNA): TGCAGTGCTAGAGTGCCAGGGGCCCAAGAGACCCAGCACTTC.

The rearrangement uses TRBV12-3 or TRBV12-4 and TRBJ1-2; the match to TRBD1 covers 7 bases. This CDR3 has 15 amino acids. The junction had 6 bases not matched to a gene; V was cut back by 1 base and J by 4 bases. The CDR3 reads CASSLEGGAGYGYTF. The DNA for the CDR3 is TGTGCCAGCAGTTTAGAAGGGGGCGCAGGCTATGGCTACACCTTC.

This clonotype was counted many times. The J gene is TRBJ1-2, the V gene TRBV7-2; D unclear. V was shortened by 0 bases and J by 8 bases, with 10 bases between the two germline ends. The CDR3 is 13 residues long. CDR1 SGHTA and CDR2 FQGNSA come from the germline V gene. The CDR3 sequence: CASSLASDIGYTF. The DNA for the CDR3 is TGTGCCAGCAGCTTAGCGAGCGACATCGGCTACACCTTC.

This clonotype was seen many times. The CDR3 is CASSSGRGLSDTQYF. The CDR3 region has the DNA TGTGCCAGCAGTTCGGGCAGGGGGCTATCGGATACGCAGTATTTT. The V gene is TRBV6-2 or TRBV6-3, the J gene TRBJ2-3; 8 bases are shared with TRBD1. Trimming removed 4 bases from V and 6 bases from J; junction bases left unmatched: 9. Germline V gives CDR1 MNHEY, CDR2 SVGEGT. The CDR3 runs to 15 residues.

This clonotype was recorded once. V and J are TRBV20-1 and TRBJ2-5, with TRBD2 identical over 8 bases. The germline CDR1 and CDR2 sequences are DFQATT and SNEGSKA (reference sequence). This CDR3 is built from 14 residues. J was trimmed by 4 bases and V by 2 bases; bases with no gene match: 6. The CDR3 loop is CSARNPGGRETQYF. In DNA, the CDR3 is TGCAGTGCTAGAAATCCGGGGGGGCGAGAGACCCAGTACTTC.

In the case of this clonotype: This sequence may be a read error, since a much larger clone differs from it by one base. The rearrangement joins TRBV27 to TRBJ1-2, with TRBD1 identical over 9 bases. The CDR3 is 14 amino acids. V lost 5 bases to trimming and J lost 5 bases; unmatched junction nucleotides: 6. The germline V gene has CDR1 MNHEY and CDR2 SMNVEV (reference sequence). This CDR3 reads CASSLTGGGYGYTF. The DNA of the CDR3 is TGTGCCAGCAGTCTTACAGGGGGCGGGTATGGCTACACCTTC.

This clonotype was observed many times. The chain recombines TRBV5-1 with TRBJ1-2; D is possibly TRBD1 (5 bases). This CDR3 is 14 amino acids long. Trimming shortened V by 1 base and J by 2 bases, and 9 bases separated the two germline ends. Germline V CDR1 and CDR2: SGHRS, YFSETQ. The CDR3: CASSLLEGNYGYTF. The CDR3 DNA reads TGCGCCAGCAGCTTGTTGGAGGGGAACTATGGCTACACCTTC.

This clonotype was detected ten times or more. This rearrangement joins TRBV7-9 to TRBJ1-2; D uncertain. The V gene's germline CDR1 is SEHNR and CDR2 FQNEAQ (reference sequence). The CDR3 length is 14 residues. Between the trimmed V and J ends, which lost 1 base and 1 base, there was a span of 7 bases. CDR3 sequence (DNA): TGTGCCAGCAGCTTAGGTAGCTATAACTATGGCTACACCTTC. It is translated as CASSLGSYNYGYTF.

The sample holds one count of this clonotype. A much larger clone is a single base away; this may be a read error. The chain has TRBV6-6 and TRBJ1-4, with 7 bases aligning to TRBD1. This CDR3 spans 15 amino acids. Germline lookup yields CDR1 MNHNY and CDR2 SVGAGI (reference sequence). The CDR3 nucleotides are TGTGCCAGCAGTTACCCCGCAGGGGGAAATGAAAAACTGTTATTT. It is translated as CASSYPAGGNEKLLF.

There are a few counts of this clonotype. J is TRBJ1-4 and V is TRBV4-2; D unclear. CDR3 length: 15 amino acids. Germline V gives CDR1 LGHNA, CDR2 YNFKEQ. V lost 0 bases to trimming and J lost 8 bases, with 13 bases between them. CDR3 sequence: CASSQEGIGGEKLFF. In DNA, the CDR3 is TGTGCCAGCAGCCAAGAAGGGATTGGAGGAGAAAAACTGTTTTTT.

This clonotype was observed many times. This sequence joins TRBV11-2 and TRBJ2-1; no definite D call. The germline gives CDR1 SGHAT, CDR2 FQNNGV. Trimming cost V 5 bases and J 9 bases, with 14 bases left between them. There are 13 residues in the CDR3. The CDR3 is CASSPTPLGEQFF. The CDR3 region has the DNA TGTGCCAGCAGCCCCACCCCCTTAGGTGAGCAGTTCTTC.

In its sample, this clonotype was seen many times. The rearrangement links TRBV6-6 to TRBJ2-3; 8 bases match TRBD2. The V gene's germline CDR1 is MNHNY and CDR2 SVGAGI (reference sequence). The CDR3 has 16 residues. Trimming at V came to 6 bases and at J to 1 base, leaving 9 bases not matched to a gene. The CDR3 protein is CASRPLGGARTDTQYF. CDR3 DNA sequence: TGTGCCAGCAGACCACTCGGGGGGGCCCGCACAGATACGCAGTATTTT.

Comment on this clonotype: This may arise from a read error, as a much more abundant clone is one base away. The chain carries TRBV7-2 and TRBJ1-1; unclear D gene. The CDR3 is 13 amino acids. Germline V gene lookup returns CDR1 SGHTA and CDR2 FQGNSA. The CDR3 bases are TGTGCCGGCAGCCGCCGGGTCTACGCTGAAGCTTTCTTT. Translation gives CAGSRRVYAEAFF. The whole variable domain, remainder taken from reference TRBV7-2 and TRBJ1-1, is GAGVSQSPSNKVTEKGKDVELRCDPISGHTALYWYRQSLGQGLEFLIYFQGNSAPDKSGLPSDRFSAERTGGSVSTLTIQRTQQEDSAVYLCAGSRRVYAEAFFGQGTRLTVV.

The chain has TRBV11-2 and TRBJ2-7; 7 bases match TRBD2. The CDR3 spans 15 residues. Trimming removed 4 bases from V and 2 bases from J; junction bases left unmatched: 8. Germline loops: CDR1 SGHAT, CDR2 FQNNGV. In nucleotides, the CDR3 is TGTGCCAGCAGCTCCTCGGGCGGGGGTCCCTACGAGCAGTACTTC. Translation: CASSSSGGGPYEQYF.

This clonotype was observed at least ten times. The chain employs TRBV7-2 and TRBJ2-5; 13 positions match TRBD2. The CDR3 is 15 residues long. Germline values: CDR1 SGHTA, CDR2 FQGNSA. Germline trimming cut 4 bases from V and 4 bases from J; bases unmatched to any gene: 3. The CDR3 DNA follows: TGTGCCAGCAGCTCCCGGACTAGCGGGGGAGAGACCCAGTACTTC. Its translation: CASSSRTSGGETQYF. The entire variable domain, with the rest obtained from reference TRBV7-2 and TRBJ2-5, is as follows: GAGVSQSPSNKVTEKGKDVELRCDPISGHTALYWYRQSLGQGLEFLIYFQGNSAPDKSGLPSDRFSAERTGGSVSTLTIQRTQQEDSAVYLCASSSRTSGGETQYFGPGTRLLVL.

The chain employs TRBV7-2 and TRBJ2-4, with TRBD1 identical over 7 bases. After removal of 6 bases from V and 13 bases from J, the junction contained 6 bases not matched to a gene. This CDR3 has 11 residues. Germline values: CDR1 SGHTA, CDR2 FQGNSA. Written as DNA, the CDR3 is TGTGCCAGCAGAACAGGGGTTGAGCAGTACTTC. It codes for CASRTGVEQYF.

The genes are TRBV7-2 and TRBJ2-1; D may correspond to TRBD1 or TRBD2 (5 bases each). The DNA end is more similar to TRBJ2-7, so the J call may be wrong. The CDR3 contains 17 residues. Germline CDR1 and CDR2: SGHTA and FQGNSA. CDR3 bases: TGTGCCAGCAGCTTAGTCGCCGGGTCAGGGAGAGATAACGAGCAGTACTTC. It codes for CASSLVAGSGRDNEQYF.

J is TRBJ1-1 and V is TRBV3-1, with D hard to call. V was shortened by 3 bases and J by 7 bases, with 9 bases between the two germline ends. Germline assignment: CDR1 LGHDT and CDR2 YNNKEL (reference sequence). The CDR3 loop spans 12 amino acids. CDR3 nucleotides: TGTGCCAGCAGCCATGGACGGGTTGAAGCTTTCTTT. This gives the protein CASSHGRVEAFF.

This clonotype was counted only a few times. This CDR3 is CSARDQGIGNQPQHF. The CDR3 DNA sequence: TGCAGTGCTAGAGATCAGGGGATAGGCAATCAGCCCCAGCATTTT. The chain has TRBV20-1 and TRBJ1-5; D perhaps matches TRBD1 (6 bases). Trimming stripped 0 bases from V and 2 bases from J, with 11 bases between. Germline V gene data show CDR1 as DFQATT and CDR2 as SNEGSKA (reference sequence). CDR3 size: 15 residues.

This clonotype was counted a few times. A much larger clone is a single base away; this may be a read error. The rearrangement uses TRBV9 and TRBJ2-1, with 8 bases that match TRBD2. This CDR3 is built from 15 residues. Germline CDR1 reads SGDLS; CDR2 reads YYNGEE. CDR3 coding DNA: TGTGCCGGCAGCGTGGGACTAGATTTTAGCCATGAGCAGTTCTTC. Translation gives CAGSVGLDFSHEQFF.

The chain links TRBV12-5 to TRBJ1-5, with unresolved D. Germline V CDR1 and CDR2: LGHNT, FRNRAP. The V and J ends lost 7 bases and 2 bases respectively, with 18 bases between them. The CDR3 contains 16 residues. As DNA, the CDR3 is TGTGCTAGTGCCTCGGTCCTACAGATTGGCAATCAGCCCCAGCATTTT. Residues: CASASVLQIGNQPQHF.

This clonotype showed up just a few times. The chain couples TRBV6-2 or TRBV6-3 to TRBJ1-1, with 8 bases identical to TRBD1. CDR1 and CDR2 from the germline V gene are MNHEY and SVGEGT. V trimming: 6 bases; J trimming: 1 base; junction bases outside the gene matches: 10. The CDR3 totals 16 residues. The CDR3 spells CASSLPGQDWNTEAFF. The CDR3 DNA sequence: TGTGCCAGCAGCCTGCCGGGACAGGATTGGAACACTGAAGCTTTCTTT.

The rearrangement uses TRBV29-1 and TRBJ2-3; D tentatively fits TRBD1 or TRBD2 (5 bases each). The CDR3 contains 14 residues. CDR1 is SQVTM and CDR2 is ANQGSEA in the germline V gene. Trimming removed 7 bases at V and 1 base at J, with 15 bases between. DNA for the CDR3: TGCAGCGCAGGAACAGGACTCGGCACAGATACGCAGTATTTT. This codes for CSAGTGLGTDTQYF.

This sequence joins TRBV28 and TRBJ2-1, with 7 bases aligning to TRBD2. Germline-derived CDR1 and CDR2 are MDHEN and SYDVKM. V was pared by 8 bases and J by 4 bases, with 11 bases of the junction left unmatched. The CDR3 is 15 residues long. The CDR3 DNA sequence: TGTGCCAGCGCCACCCGGGGGGACCCTTACAATGAGCAGTTCTTC. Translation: CASATRGDPYNEQFF.